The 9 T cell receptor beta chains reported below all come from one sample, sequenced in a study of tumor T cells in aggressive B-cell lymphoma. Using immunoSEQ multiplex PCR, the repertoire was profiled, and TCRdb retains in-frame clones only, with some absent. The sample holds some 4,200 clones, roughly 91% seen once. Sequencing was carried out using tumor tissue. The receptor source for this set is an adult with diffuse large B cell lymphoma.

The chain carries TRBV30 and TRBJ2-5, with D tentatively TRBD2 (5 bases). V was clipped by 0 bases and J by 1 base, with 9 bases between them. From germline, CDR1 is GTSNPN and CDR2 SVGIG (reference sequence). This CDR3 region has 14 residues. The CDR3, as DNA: TGTGCCTGGAGTGTAATCGGGGTCCAAGAGACCCAGTACTTC. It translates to CAWSVIGVQETQYF.

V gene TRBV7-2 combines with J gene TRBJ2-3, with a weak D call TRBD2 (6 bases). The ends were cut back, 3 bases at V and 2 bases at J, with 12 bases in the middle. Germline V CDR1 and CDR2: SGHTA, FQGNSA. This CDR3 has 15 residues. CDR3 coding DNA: TGTGCCAGCAGCTTCCCGGGAGACTTCACAGATACGCAGTATTTT. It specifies CASSFPGDFTDTQYF.

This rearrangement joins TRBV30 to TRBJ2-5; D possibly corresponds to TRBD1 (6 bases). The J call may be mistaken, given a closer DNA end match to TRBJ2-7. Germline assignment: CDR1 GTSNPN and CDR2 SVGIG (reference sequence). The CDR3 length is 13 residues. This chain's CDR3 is CAWSGTGYHEQYF. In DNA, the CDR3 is TGTGCCTGGAGCGGAACAGGGTACCACGAGCAGTACTTC.

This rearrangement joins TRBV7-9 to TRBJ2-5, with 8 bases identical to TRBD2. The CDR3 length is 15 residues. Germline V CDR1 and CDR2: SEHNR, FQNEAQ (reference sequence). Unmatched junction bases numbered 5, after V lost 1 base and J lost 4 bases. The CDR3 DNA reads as TGTGCCAGCAGCTTAGTCGGCGGGAGGCTAGAGACCCAGTACTTC. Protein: CASSLVGGRLETQYF.

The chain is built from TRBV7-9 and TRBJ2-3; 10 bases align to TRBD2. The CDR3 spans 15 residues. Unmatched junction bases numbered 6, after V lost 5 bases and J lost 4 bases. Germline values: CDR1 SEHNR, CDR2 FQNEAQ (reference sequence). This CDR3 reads CASSPTSGPSDTQYF. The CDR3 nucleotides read TGTGCCAGCAGCCCGACTAGCGGGCCTTCAGATACGCAGTATTTT.

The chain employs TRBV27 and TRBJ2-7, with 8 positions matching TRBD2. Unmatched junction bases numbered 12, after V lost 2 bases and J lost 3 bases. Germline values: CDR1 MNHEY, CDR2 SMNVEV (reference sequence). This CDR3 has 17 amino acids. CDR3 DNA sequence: TGTGCCAGCAGTTTACCCTCGGGCGGGAGGCAAAGCTACGAGCAGTACTTC. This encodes CASSLPSGGRQSYEQYF.

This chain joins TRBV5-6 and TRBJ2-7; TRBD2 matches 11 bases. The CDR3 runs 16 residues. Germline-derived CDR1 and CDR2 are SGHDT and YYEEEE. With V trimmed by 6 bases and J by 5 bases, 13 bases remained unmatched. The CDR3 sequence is CASTLGTSGSLHEQYF. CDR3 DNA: TGTGCCAGCACCCTAGGAACTAGCGGGAGTCTACACGAGCAGTACTTC.

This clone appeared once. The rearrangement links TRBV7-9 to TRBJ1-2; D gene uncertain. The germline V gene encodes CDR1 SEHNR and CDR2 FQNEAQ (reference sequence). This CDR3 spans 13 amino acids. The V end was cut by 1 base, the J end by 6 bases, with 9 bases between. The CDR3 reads CASSLGVEDGYTF. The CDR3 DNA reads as TGTGCCAGCAGCTTAGGTGTGGAGGATGGCTACACCTTC.

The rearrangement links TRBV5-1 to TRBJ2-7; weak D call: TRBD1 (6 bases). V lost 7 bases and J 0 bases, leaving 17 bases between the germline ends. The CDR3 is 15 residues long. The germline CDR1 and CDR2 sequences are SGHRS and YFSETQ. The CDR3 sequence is CASRNRDDSSYEQYF. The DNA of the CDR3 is TGCGCCAGCCGGAACAGGGACGATAGCTCCTACGAGCAGTACTTC.